The 32 T cell receptor beta chains listed next were all sequenced from one sample in a study of blood T cell repertoires in COVID-19. Clones were sequenced by immunoSEQ multiplex PCR, and TCRdb holds only the in-frame ones, with some missing. The profile shows about 160,000 clones, about 85% of them singletons. Sequencing used peripheral blood. The receptor set was obtained from a woman in her forties or fifties with COVID-19, enrolled during active disease.

The chain joins TRBV30 to TRBJ1-6; D perhaps matches TRBD1 (6 bases). This CDR3 contains 15 residues. CDR1 is GTSNPN, CDR2 SVGIG, per germline (reference sequence). Trimming stripped 0 bases from V and 7 bases from J, with 13 bases between. Here the CDR3 DNA reads TGTGCCTGGAGTGTACGTATGGGGGCCAATTCACCCCTCCACTTT. Amino acid sequence: CAWSVRMGANSPLHF. Supplemented by reference TRBV30 and TRBJ1-6, the full variable domain reads SQTIHQWPATLVQPVGSPLSLECTVEGTSNPNLYWYRQAAGRGLQLLFYSVGIGQISSEVPQNLSASRPQDRQFILSSKKLLLSDSGFYLCAWSVRMGANSPLHFGNGTRLTVT.

The chain combines TRBV7-3 with TRBJ1-1, with D possibly matching TRBD1 (5 bases). CDR1 is SGHTA, CDR2 FQGTGA, per germline. Trimming took 7 bases from V and 3 from J, leaving 15 bases between them. The CDR3 spans 14 residues. The CDR3 reads CASKVRAEDTEAFF. As DNA, the CDR3 is TGTGCCAGCAAAGTCAGGGCTGAGGACACTGAAGCTTTCTTT.

This clone was seen just once. The chain joins TRBV27 to TRBJ2-5; D might be TRBD2 (6 bases). V was trimmed by 5 bases and J by 5 bases, leaving 15 bases between them. There are 14 residues in the CDR3. CDR1 MNHEY and CDR2 SMNVEV come from the germline V gene (reference sequence). The CDR3: CASSPLGSGETQYF. In nucleotides, the CDR3 is TGTGCCAGCAGTCCCTTGGGGAGCGGGGAGACCCAGTACTTC.

This chain joins TRBV6-5 and TRBJ1-1, with 8 bases aligning to TRBD1. J was trimmed by 0 bases and V by 11 bases; bases with no gene match: 5. The CDR3 spans 13 residues. Germline V gives CDR1 MNHEY, CDR2 SVGAGI. CDR3: CACWDRMNTEAFF. The CDR3, as DNA: TGTGCCTGCTGGGACAGGATGAACACTGAAGCTTTCTTT.

The J gene is TRBJ1-4, the V gene TRBV11-3; D unresolved. Trimming left V 5 bases short and J 6 bases short, with 16 bases between. CDR1 and CDR2 from the germline V gene are SGHNT and YENEEA. The CDR3 is made up of 15 amino acids. The CDR3 coding sequence is TGTGCCAGCAGCCCCCGCGGAGGGTGGGATGAAAAACTGTTTTTT. This sequence encodes CASSPRGGWDEKLFF.

V is TRBV3-1 (or the pseudogene TRBV3-2) and J is TRBJ2-2; D possibly corresponds to TRBD2 (6 bases). The germline V and J ends were trimmed by 1 base and 5 bases, with 8 bases remaining between them. Germline lookup yields CDR1 LGHDT and CDR2 YNNKEL (reference sequence). This CDR3 region has 14 residues. The CDR3 DNA follows: TGTGCCAGCAGCCAAGCGGCGGGGACCGGGGAGCTGTTTTTT. It is translated as CASSQAAGTGELFF.

This chain links TRBV7-6 with TRBJ2-3; 9 bases match TRBD1. In germline, CDR1 is SGHVS, CDR2 FNYEAQ. V lost 4 bases, J lost 4 bases, and 6 bases stayed unmatched. This CDR3 is 15 amino acids long. CDR3 protein: CASSSEDRGADTQYF. The CDR3 DNA follows: TGTGCCAGCAGCTCGGAAGACAGGGGGGCAGATACGCAGTATTTT.

This clone showed up just once. The V call is TRBV19, the J call TRBJ1-5; TRBD1 might be the D (6 bases). Germline V CDR1 and CDR2: LNHDA, SQIVND (reference sequence). V dropped 5 bases and J dropped 3 bases, with 11 bases sitting between them. The CDR3 spans 14 residues. CDR3 residues: CASSPPGHNQPQHF. CDR3 sequence (DNA): TGTGCCAGTAGTCCTCCGGGACACAATCAGCCCCAGCATTTT.

This chain joins TRBV11-2 and TRBJ1-1, with TRBD1 identical over 7 bases. V shed 3 bases and J 3 bases; nucleotides not matched to a gene: 1. The germline gives CDR1 SGHAT, CDR2 FQNNGV. The CDR3 has 13 residues. The CDR3 DNA reads TGTGCCAGCAGCTTCCAGGGGGACACTGAAGCTTTCTTT. Its translation: CASSFQGDTEAFF.

The chain is built from TRBV11-1 and TRBJ2-3, with 7 positions matching TRBD2. This CDR3 comprises 16 residues. V was pared by 5 bases and J by 4 bases, with 12 bases of the junction left unmatched. Germline V CDR1 and CDR2: SGHAT, FQDESV (reference sequence). The CDR3 loop reads CASSPGRLAEADTQYF. CDR3 sequence (DNA): TGTGCCAGCAGCCCCGGAAGGCTAGCGGAGGCAGATACGCAGTATTTT.

This clone has just one count. The rearrangement uses TRBV11-2 and TRBJ2-3, with D perhaps TRBD2 (6 bases). Trimming cost V 3 bases and J 2 bases, with 21 bases left between them. This CDR3 has 18 amino acids. The V gene's germline CDR1 is SGHAT and CDR2 FQNNGV. DNA for the CDR3: TGTGCCAGCAGCTTTCCCTCCTCCGGAGCGGGCGACACAGATACGCAGTATTTT. Its translation is CASSFPSSGAGDTDTQYF. The variable domain in full, with the rest retrieved from reference TRBV11-2 and TRBJ2-3, is EAGVAQSPRYKIIEKRQSVAFWCNPISGHATLYWYQQILGQGPKLLIQFQNNGVVDDSQLPKDRFSAERLKGVDSTLKIQPAKLEDSAVYLCASSFPSSGAGDTDTQYFGPGTRLTVL.

The rearrangement links TRBV28 to TRBJ1-6; 12 nucleotides align to TRBD1. Trimming cost V 6 bases and J 10 bases; bases outside gene matches: 7. There are 15 residues in the CDR3. In germline, CDR1 is MDHEN, CDR2 SYDVKM. The CDR3 region has the DNA TGTGCCAGCAGCCGGGGACAGGGGGCGGGCTCACCCCTCCACTTT. Protein sequence: CASSRGQGAGSPLHF.

The chain links TRBV7-9 to TRBJ1-2, with D possibly TRBD1 on 5 matching bases. Trimming removed 1 base from V and 7 bases from J, with 7 bases in between. The CDR3 loop spans 12 amino acids. CDR1 is SEHNR, CDR2 FQNEAQ, per germline (reference sequence). This chain's CDR3 is CASSLGQTGYTF. CDR3 nucleotides: TGTGCCAGCAGCTTAGGACAGACTGGCTACACCTTC.

V and J are TRBV4-3 and TRBJ1-2; 7 bases are a match to TRBD1. Trimming at V came to 4 bases and at J to 2 bases, leaving 1 base not matched to a gene. Germline CDR1 is LGHNA and CDR2 is YSLEER. The CDR3 contains 13 residues. CDR3 sequence reads: CASSPGQNYGYTF. CDR3 nucleotide sequence: TGCGCCAGCAGCCCGGGACAGAACTATGGCTACACCTTC.

The V and J genes are TRBV18 and TRBJ1-5, with a possible D match to TRBD1 (5 bases). Trimming stripped 2 bases from V and 2 bases from J, with 7 bases between. The CDR3 spans 14 residues. Germline V lookup: CDR1 KGHSH, CDR2 LQKENI. The CDR3 nucleotides read TGTGCCAGCTCACCAAGGGGTGGCAATCAGCCCCAGCATTTT. Residues: CASSPRGGNQPQHF.

This clone occurred a few times. The chain joins TRBV3-1 (or the pseudogene TRBV3-2) to TRBJ1-6; D is unclear. The CDR3 is 17 residues long. V was pared by 0 bases and J by 5 bases, with 14 bases between. The germline gives CDR1 LGHDT, CDR2 YNNKEL (reference sequence). CDR3 DNA: TGTGCCAGCAGCCAAGAATACTGGGTGGCGGATAATTCACCCCTCCACTTT. It specifies CASSQEYWVADNSPLHF.

This chain connects TRBV28 to TRBJ2-7; 9 bases agree with TRBD1. This CDR3 is built from 16 residues. The junction had 7 bases not matched to a gene; V was cut back by 1 base and J by 3 bases. Germline V lookup: CDR1 MDHEN, CDR2 SYDVKM. CDR3 region: CASSLSVGQGFYEQYF. The CDR3 DNA is TGTGCCAGCAGTTTATCTGTGGGACAGGGCTTCTACGAGCAGTACTTC.

This chain connects TRBV2 to TRBJ2-5, with 8 bases lining up with TRBD2. This CDR3 is built from 15 residues. Trimming cost V 6 bases and J 1 base; bases outside gene matches: 7. Germline CDR1 and CDR2: SNHLY and FYNNEI. CDR3 region: CASSAWTSSQETQYF. CDR3 DNA sequence: TGTGCCAGCAGCGCCTGGACTAGCAGCCAAGAGACCCAGTACTTC.

This chain connects TRBV12-5 to TRBJ2-3; maybe TRBD1 (5 bases). The CDR3 spans 15 residues. V was shortened by 3 bases and J by 1 base, with 11 bases between the two germline ends. Germline CDR1 and CDR2: LGHNT and FRNRAP. The CDR3 region is CASGFGAPGTDTQYF. CDR3 nucleotide sequence: TGTGCTAGTGGTTTTGGGGCCCCCGGCACAGATACGCAGTATTTT.

J is TRBJ2-2 and V is TRBV3-1 (or the pseudogene TRBV3-2); D might be TRBD2 (7 bases). The V gene lost 2 bases and the J gene lost 7 bases, with 17 bases spanning the gap. Germline CDR1 is LGHDT and CDR2 is YNNKEL (reference sequence). This CDR3 region has 16 residues. In DNA, the CDR3 is TGTGCCAGCAGCCAATACCCCGCGGGGGCGGGCGGGGAGCTGTTTTTT. Translation: CASSQYPAGAGGELFF.

As concerns this clone: The identical CDR3 is also encoded by other nucleotide sequences in the sample. The chain joins TRBV5-1 to TRBJ1-6; 9 bases are shared with TRBD1. Trimming took 0 bases from V and 7 from J; bases not matched to a gene: 2. From germline, CDR1 is SGHRS and CDR2 YFSETQ. CDR3 size: 15 residues. CDR3 sequence (DNA): TGCGCCAGCAGCTTGGCCGGGACAGGGAATTCACCCCTCCACTTT. It specifies CASSLAGTGNSPLHF.

The V call is TRBV4-3, the J call TRBJ2-1; 9 bases line up with TRBD2. Germline CDR1 is LGHNA and CDR2 is YSLEER. The CDR3 has 20 residues. Germline trimming cut 0 bases from V and 0 bases from J; bases unmatched to any gene: 12. CDR3 sequence reads: CASSQDRSGLARSSYNEQFF. The CDR3 region has the DNA TGCGCCAGCAGCCAAGATCGTAGCGGACTAGCGAGGAGCTCCTACAATGAGCAGTTCTTC.

The rearrangement links TRBV7-9 to TRBJ2-1; no definite D call. The CDR3 length is 12 residues. Deletions cut 5 bases from V and 6 bases from J, with 8 bases between. Germline V gives CDR1 SEHNR, CDR2 FQNEAQ (reference sequence). The DNA for the CDR3 is TGTGCCAGCAGCACCCCCGGCAATGAGCAGTTCTTC. Amino acids: CASSTPGNEQFF.

The genes are TRBV5-6 and TRBJ2-3; D unclear. V lost 4 bases, J lost 2 bases, and 17 bases lay in between. Germline CDR1 and CDR2: SGHDT and YYEEEE. There are 16 residues in the CDR3. The CDR3 spells CASSPSAGSHTDTQYF. CDR3 coding DNA: TGTGCCAGCAGCCCGAGTGCCGGGTCTCACACAGATACGCAGTATTTT.

This clone was observed a handful of times. The genes are TRBV9 and TRBJ2-7, with D possibly being TRBD2 (5 bases). Germline lookup yields CDR1 SGDLS and CDR2 YYNGEE. The CDR3 sequence is 14 residues long. V lost 0 bases and J 2 bases, leaving 9 bases between the germline ends. The CDR3 DNA reads TGTGCCAGCAGCGTAGAGGCTAGCCCCTACGAGCAGTACTTC. As protein: CASSVEASPYEQYF.

The gene calls are TRBV7-2 and TRBJ2-3; a weak D match, TRBD1 (5 bases). The CDR3 length is 14 residues. Trimming pared 1 base from V and 6 bases from J, leaving 11 bases between. Per the germline V gene, CDR1 is SGHTA and CDR2 is FQGNSA. The chain's CDR3 is CASSLVQGWDTQYF. CDR3 nucleotides: TGTGCCAGCAGCTTAGTTCAGGGTTGGGATACGCAGTATTTT. The whole variable domain, filled in from reference TRBV7-2 and TRBJ2-3, reads GAGVSQSPSNKVTEKGKDVELRCDPISGHTALYWYRQSLGQGLEFLIYFQGNSAPDKSGLPSDRFSAERTGGSVSTLTIQRTQQEDSAVYLCASSLVQGWDTQYFGPGTRLTVL.

V gene TRBV6-5 combines with J gene TRBJ2-3; D possibly corresponds to TRBD2 (7 bases). Trimming pared 8 bases from V and 3 bases from J, leaving 12 bases between. Germline CDR1 and CDR2: MNHEY and SVGAGI. This CDR3 is 13 amino acids long. The DNA for the CDR3 is TGTGCCAGCGTCGGGGGGACAACAGATACGCAGTATTTT. This codes for CASVGGTTDTQYF.

This chain links TRBV20-1 with TRBJ2-7; D not resolved. The CDR3 has 11 amino acids. CDR1 and CDR2 from the germline V gene are DFQATT and SNEGSKA (reference sequence). V lost 4 bases and J lost 3, with 7 bases in between. The CDR3 here is CSAISYYEQYF. The CDR3 DNA reads as TGCAGTGCTATATCCTACTACGAGCAGTACTTC.

The chain has TRBV3-1 (or the pseudogene TRBV3-2) and TRBJ2-3; D not resolved. The ends were cut back, 4 bases at V and 2 bases at J, with 16 bases in the middle. The length of the CDR3 is 16 residues. Germline V gives CDR1 LGHDT, CDR2 YNNKEL (reference sequence). This CDR3 reads CASSLAEDWPTDTQYF. The CDR3 nucleotides read TGTGCCAGCAGCCTTGCTGAGGATTGGCCCACAGATACGCAGTATTTT.

This chain links TRBV6-2 or TRBV6-3 with TRBJ2-7; 7 bases are shared with TRBD1. With 0 bases clipped from V and 9 bases from J, the junction kept 11 bases outside the gene matches. Germline values: CDR1 MNHEY, CDR2 SVGEGT. The CDR3 contains 15 residues. The CDR3 DNA follows: TGTGCCAGCAGTTACTCTGCTCGACAGGGCCGCCCGCAGTACTTC. Protein sequence: CASSYSARQGRPQYF.

The chain has TRBV5-1 and TRBJ2-3; D not certain. CDR1 and CDR2 from the germline V gene are SGHRS and YFSETQ. V lost 5 bases and J 1 base, leaving 8 bases between the germline ends. This CDR3 contains 13 residues. CDR3 residues: CASSRVGTDTQYF. The CDR3 region has the DNA TGCGCCAGCAGTCGGGTGGGCACAGATACGCAGTATTTT. Drawing the rest from reference TRBV5-1 and TRBJ2-3, the complete variable domain is KAGVTQTPRYLIKTRGQQVTLSCSPISGHRSVSWYQQTPGQGLQFLFEYFSETQRNKGNFPGRFSGRQFSNSRSEMNVSTLELGDSALYLCASSRVGTDTQYFGPGTRLTVL.

The chain carries TRBV9 and TRBJ1-1; D is ambiguous. From germline, CDR1 is SGDLS and CDR2 YYNGEE. The CDR3 loop spans 14 amino acids. V lost 1 base to trimming and J lost 4 bases, with 11 bases between them. The CDR3, as DNA: TGTGCCAGCAGCGTAATCGTGGAGGCCACTGAAGCTTTCTTT. Residues: CASSVIVEATEAFF.